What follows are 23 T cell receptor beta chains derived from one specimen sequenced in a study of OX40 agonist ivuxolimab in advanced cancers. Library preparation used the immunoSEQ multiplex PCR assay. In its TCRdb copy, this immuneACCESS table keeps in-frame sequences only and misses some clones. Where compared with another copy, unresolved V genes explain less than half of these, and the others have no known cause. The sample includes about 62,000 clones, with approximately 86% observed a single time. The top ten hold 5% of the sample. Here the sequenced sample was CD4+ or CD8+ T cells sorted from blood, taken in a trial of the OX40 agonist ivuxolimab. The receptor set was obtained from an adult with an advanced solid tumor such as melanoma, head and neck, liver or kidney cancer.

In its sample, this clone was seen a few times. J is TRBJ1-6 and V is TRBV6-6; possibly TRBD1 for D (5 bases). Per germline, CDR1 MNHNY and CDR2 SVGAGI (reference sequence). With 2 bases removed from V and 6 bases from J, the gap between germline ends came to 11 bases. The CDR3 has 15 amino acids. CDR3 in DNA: TGTGCCAGCAGTTACAGGGGTATGGGTAATTCACCCCTCCACTTT. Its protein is CASSYRGMGNSPLHF.

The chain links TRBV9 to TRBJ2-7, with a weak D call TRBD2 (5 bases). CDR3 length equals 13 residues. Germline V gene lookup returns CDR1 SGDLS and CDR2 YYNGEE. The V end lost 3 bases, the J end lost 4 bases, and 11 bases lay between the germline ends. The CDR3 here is CASSANGGYEQYF. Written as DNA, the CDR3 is TGTGCCAGCAGCGCAAATGGAGGATACGAGCAGTACTTC.

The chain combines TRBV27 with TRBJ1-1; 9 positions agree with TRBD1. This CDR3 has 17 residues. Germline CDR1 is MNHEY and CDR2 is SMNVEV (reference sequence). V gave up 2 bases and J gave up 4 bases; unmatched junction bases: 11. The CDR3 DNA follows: TGTGCCAGCAGTTTAGCCGGGACAGGGTGGGGATTCACTGAAGCTTTCTTT. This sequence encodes CASSLAGTGWGFTEAFF.

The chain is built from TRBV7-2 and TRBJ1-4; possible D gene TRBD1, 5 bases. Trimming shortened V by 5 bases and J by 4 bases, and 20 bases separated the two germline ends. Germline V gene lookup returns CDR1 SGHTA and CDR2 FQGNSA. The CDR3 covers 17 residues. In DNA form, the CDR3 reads TGTGCCAGCAGCGGACCGCCGGGACGGTTCAGTAATGAAAAACTGTTTTTT. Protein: CASSGPPGRFSNEKLFF.

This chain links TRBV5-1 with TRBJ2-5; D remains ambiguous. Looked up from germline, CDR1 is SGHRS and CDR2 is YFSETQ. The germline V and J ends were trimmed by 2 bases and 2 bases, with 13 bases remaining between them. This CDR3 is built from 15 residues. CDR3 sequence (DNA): TGCGCCAGCAGCTTCAATGGGGAAGTTCAAGAGACCCAGTACTTC. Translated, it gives CASSFNGEVQETQYF.

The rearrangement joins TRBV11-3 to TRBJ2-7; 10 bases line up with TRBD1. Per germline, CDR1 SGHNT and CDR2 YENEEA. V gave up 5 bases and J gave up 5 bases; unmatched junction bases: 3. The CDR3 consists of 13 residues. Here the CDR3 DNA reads TGTGCCAGCAGCCAAGGGACAGGGGACGAGCAGTACTTC. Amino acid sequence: CASSQGTGDEQYF. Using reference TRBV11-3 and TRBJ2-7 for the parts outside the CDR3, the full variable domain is EAGVVQSPRYKIIEKKQPVAFWCNPISGHNTLYWYLQNLGQGPELLIRYENEEAVDDSQLPKDRFSAERLKGVDSTLKIQPAELGDSAVYLCASSQGTGDEQYFGPGTRLTVT.

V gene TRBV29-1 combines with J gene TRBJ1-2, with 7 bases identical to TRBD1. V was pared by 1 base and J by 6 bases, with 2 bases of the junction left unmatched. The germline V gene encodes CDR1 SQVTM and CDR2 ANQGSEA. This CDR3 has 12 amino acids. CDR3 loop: CSVEGQGDGYTF. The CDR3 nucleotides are TGCAGCGTTGAAGGCCAGGGGGATGGCTACACCTTC.

The CDR3 DNA reads TGTGCCAGTAGTGACTGGACAGGGGGGGGAGCTTTCTTT. Its translation: CASSDWTGGGAFF. The genes are TRBV19 and TRBJ1-1; 10 positions agree with TRBD1. Per germline, CDR1 LNHDA and CDR2 SQIVND (reference sequence). The CDR3 has 13 amino acids. Trimming at V came to 5 bases and at J to 10 bases, leaving 7 bases not matched to a gene.

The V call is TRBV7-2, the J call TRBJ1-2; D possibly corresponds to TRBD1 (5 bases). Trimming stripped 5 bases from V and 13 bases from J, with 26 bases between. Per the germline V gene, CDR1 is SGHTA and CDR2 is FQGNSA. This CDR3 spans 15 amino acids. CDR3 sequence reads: CASSDNTGTRDFCTF. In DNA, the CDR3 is TGTGCCAGCAGCGATAACACCGGGACCCGTGATTTTTGCACCTTC. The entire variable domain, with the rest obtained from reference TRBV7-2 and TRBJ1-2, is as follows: GAGVSQSPSNKVTEKGKDVELRCDPISGHTALYWYRQSLGQGLEFLIYFQGNSAPDKSGLPSDRFSAERTGGSVSTLTIQRTQQEDSAVYLCASSDNTGTRDFCTFGSGTRLTVV.

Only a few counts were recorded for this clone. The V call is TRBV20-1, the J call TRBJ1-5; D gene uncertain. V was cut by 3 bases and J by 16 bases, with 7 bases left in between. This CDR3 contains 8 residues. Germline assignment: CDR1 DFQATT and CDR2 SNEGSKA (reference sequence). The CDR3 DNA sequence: TGCAGTGCTAGGCCCGGTCATTTT. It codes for CSARPGHF.

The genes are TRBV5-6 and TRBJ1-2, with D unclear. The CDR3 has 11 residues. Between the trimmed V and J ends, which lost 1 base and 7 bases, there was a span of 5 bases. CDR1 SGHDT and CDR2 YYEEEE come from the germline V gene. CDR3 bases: TGTGCCAGCAGCTTGACGGGTGGCTACACCTTC. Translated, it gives CASSLTGGYTF.

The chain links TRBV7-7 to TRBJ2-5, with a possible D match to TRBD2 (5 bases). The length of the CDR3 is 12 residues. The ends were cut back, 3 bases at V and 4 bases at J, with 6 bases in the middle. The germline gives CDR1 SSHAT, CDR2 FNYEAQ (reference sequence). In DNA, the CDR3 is TGTGCCAGCAGCTTCAGCGGAGAGACCCAGTACTTC. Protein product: CASSFSGETQYF. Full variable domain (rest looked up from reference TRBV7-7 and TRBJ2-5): GAGVSQSPRYKVTKRGQDVTLRCDPISSHATLYWYQQALGQGPEFLTYFNYEAQPDKSGLPSDRFSAERPEGSISTLTIQRTEQRDSAMYRCASSFSGETQYFGPGTRLLVL.

The CDR3 sequence: CASGREQTSGNTIYF. The CDR3 nucleotides read TGTGCTAGTGGTCGAGAACAGACCTCTGGAAACACCATATATTTT. The chain links TRBV12-5 to TRBJ1-3; D remains unclear. Germline CDR1 is LGHNT and CDR2 is FRNRAP. The CDR3 contains 15 residues. V was pared by 5 bases and J by 0 bases, with 11 bases between.

DNA of the CDR3: TGTGCCAGCAGCCCCCAGGCGCTTCCCACAGATACGCAGTATTTT. Translating it yields CASSPQALPTDTQYF. The chain is built from TRBV7-6 and TRBJ2-3; no firm D call. Germline V CDR1 and CDR2: SGHVS, FNYEAQ. The V end lost 5 bases, the J end lost 2 bases, and 14 bases lay between the germline ends. This CDR3 has 15 residues.

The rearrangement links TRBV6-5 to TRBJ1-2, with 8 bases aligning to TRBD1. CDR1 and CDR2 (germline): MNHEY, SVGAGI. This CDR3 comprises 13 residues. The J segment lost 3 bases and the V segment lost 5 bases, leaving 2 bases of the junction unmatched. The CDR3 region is CASSMDRDYGYTF. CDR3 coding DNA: TGTGCCAGCAGTATGGACAGGGACTATGGCTACACCTTC.

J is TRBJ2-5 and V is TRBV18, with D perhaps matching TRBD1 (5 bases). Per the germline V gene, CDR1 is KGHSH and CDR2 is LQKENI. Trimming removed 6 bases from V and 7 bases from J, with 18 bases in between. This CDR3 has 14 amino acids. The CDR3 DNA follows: TGTGCCAGCTCGAAAGACAGCGCCCAGGGGACCCAGTACTTC. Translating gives CASSKDSAQGTQYF.

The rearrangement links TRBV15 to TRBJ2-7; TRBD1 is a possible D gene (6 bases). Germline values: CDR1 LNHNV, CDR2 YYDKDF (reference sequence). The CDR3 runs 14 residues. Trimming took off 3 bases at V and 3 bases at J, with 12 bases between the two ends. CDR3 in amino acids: CATSSPGTIYEQYF. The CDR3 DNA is TGTGCCACCAGCAGTCCAGGGACAATCTACGAGCAGTACTTC. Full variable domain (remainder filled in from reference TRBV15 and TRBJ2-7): DAMVIQNPRYQVTQFGKPVTLSCSQTLNHNVMYWYQQKSSQAPKLLFHYYDKDFNNEADTPDNFQSRRPNTSFCFLDIRSPGLGDTAMYLCATSSPGTIYEQYFGPGTRLTVT.

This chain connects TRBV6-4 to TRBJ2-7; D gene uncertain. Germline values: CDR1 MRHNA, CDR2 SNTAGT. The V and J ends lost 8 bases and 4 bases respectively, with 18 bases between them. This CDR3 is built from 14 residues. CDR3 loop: CASSPGPGDYEQYF. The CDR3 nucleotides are TGTGCCAGCTCCCCTGGGCCAGGAGATTACGAGCAGTACTTC.

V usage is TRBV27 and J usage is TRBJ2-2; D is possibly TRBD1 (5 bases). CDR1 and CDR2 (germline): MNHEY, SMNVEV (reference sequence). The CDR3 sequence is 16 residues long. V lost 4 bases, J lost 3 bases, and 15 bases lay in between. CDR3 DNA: TGTGCCAGCAGTTCTCAAGGGGCGCAGGACACCGGGGAGCTGTTTTTT. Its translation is CASSSQGAQDTGELFF.

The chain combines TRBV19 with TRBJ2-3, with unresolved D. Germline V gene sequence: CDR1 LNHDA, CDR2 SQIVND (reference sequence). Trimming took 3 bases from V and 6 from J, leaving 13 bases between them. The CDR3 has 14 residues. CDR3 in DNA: TGTGCCAGTAGTATCTCTCTTATACGTGATACGCAGTATTTT. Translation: CASSISLIRDTQYF.

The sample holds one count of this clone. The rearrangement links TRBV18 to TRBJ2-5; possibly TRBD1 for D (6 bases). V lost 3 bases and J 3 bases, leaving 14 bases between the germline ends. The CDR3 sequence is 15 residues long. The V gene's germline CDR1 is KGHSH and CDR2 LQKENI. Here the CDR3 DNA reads TGTGCCAGCTCACCCAAGCGGACAGCCGAAGAGACCCAGTACTTC. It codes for CASSPKRTAEETQYF.

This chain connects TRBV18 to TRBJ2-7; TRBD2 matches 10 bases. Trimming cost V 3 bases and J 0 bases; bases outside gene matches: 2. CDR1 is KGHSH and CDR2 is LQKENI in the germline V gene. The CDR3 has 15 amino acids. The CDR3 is CASSPSSGSSYEQYF. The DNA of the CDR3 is TGTGCCAGCTCACCGTCTAGCGGGAGCTCCTACGAGCAGTACTTC.

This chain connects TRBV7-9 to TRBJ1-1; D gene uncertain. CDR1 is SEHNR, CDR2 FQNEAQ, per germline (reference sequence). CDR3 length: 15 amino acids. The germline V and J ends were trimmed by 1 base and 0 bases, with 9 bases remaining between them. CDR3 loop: CASSLGAALNTEAFF. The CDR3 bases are TGTGCCAGCAGCTTAGGGGCCGCCCTGAACACTGAAGCTTTCTTT.